This TCR beta chain was obtained from a study of Ad26.COV2.S vaccination and SARS-CoV-2 variants. Study results and caveats: It was vaccine recipients, not placebo recipients, who had the higher spike-specific TCR breadth.

The CDR3 totals 15 residues. The V gene's germline CDR1 is SEHNR and CDR2 FQNEAQ (reference sequence). The V gene lost 3 bases and the J gene lost 3 bases, with 15 bases spanning the gap. Treatment defined: roughly 18 received Ad26.COV2.S at low or high dose, single or two shots; 5 received placebo; per-sample allocation not given. Specimen acquisition occurred on day 63 following the initial vaccine or placebo injection. Of note for this clone: The antigen remains undetermined.

This table comes from immunoSEQ multiplex PCR, and its TCRdb copy is limited to in-frame clones, with some not included. Altogether roughly 410,000 clones are present, 83% being singletons, with the ten largest covering around 7.4%. The chain links TRBV7-9 to TRBJ2-7, with TRBD2 as a possible D gene (5 bases). The source of this sequence is a person between 18 and 65 years old who received the Ad26.COV2.S COVID-19 vaccine or a placebo. The starting material was peripheral blood, obtained in a trial of Ad26.COV2.S vaccine versus placebo. The CDR3 reads CASSFVAGRGYEQYF. Written as DNA, the CDR3 is TGTGCCAGCAGCTTTGTGGCGGGCCGAGGCTACGAGCAGTACTTC.